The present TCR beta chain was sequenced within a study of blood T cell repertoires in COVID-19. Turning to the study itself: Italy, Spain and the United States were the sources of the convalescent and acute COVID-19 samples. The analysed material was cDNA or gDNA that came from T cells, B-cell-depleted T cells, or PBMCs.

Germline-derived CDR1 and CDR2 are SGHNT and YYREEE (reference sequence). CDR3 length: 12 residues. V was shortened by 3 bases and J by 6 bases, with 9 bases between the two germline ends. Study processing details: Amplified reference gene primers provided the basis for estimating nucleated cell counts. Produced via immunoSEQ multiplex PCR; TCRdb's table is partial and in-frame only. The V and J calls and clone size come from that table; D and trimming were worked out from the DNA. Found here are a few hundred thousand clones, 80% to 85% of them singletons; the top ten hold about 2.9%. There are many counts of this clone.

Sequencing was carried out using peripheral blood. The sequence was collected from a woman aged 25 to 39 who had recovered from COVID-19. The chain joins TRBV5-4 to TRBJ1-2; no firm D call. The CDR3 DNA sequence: TGTGCCAGCAGCTCGGACTCAAATGGCTACACCTTC. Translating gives CASSSDSNGYTF.